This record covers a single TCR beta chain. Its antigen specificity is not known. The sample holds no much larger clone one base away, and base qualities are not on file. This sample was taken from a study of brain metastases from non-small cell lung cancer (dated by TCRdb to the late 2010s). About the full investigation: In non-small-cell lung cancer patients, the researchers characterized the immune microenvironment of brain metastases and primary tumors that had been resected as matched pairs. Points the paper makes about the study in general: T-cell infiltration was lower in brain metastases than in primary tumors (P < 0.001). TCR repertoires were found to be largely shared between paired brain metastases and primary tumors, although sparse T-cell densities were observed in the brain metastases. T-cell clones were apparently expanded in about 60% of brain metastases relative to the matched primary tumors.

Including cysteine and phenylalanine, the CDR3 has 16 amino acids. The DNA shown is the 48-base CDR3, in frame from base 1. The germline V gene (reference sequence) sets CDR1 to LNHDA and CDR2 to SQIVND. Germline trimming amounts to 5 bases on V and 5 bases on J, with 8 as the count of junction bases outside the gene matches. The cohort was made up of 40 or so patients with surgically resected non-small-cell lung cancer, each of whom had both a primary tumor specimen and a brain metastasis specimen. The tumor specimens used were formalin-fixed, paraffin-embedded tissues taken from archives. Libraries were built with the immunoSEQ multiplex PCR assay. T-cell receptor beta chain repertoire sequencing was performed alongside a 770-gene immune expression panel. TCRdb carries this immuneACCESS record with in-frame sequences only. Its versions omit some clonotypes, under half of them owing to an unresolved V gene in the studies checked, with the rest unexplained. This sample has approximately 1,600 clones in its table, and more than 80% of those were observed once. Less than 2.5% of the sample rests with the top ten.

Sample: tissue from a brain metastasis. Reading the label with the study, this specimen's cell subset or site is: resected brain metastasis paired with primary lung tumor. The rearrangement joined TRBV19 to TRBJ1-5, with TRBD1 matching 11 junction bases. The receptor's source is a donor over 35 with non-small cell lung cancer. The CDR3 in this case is CASSERTGGRDQPQHF. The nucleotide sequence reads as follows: TGTGCCAGTAGTGAACGGACAGGGGGCAGGGATCAGCCCCAGCATTTT.